Presented here are 10 T cell receptor beta chains from one specimen sequenced in a study of T-cell reconstitution after alpha-beta-depleted transplantation in children. Using unique molecular identifiers, the investigators prepared the TCRbeta library. Using its own MiXCR run on the PCR reads, TCRdb lists one record per CDR3 protein. Here the sample spans about 410,000 distinct CDR3 sequences, around 21% being singletons. This specimen consisted of PBMCs from the stem cell graft donor, obtained from the stem cell graft. Source of these receptors: a human donor who donated a stem cell graft to a child with acute myeloid leukemia.

This clonotype was recorded a few times. V and J are TRBV29-1 and TRBJ2-7, with D perhaps matching TRBD2 (6 bases). The V and J ends lost 3 bases and 0 bases respectively, with 15 bases between them. Per germline, CDR1 SQVTM and CDR2 ANQGSEA. The CDR3 runs to 15 residues. CDR3 in amino acids: CSVEGSVGSSYEQYF. Written as DNA, the CDR3 is TGCAGCGTTGAGGGGTCGGTCGGGAGCTCCTACGAGCAGTACTTC.

The chain uses TRBV12-3 or TRBV12-4 and TRBJ2-1, with 12 bases that match TRBD2. V gave up 1 base and J gave up 7 bases; unmatched junction bases: 8. This CDR3 is built from 17 residues. The CDR3 region has the DNA TGTGCCAGCAGTTTAGATGTGACTAGCGGGAGCCGGAATGAGCAGTTCTTC. This codes for CASSLDVTSGSRNEQFF.

The V call is TRBV21-1, the J call TRBJ2-7; TRBD1, the D gene given by the table, was not confirmed from the DNA. TRBV21-1 is described as a pseudogene. The CDR3 is 13 amino acids. The DNA for the CDR3 is TGTGCCAGCAGCAAAAACAGGCAGAACGAGCAGTACTTC. It yields the protein CASSKNRQNEQYF.

This clonotype was seen repeatedly, ten times or more. The chain carries TRBV5-1 and TRBJ2-7, with D tentatively TRBD1 or TRBD2 (5 bases each). Looked up from germline, CDR1 is SGHRS and CDR2 is YFSETQ. Deletions cut 4 bases from V and 2 bases from J, with 13 bases between. The CDR3 is made up of 14 amino acids. The CDR3 region has the DNA TGCGCCAGCAGCCCGGGACCTACCACCTACGAGCAGTACTTC. Its translation: CASSPGPTTYEQYF.

A single count supports this clonotype. V is TRBV2 and J is TRBJ2-1, with D tentatively TRBD2 (5 bases). From germline, CDR1 is SNHLY and CDR2 FYNNEI. V dropped 6 bases and J dropped 0 bases, with 9 bases sitting between them. CDR3 length equals 14 residues. The CDR3 DNA follows: TGTGCCAGCAGGGACGGGGTCTCCTACAATGAGCAGTTCTTC. Translating it yields CASRDGVSYNEQFF.

This clonotype showed up many times. The rearrangement joins TRBV29-1 to TRBJ2-5; perhaps TRBD1 as D (7 bases). Trimming cost V 4 bases and J 11 bases, with 29 bases left between them. This CDR3 is built from 16 residues. Per germline, CDR1 SQVTM and CDR2 ANQGSEA. The CDR3 bases are TGCAGCGTTGTAGGCACAGGGGACTCCCCATTGGGTCGGCAGTACTTC. Its protein product is CSVVGTGDSPLGRQYF. Drawing the rest from reference TRBV29-1 and TRBJ2-5, the complete variable domain is SAVISQKPSRDICQRGTSLTIQCQVDSQVTMMFWYRQQPGQSLTLIATANQGSEATYESGFVIDKFPISRPNLTFSTLTVSNMSPEDSSIYLCSVVGTGDSPLGRQYFGPGTRLLVL.

The chain uses TRBV7-3 and TRBJ2-1, with unresolved D. The CDR3 sequence is 15 residues long. Germline CDR1 SGHTA, CDR2 FQGTGA. Trimming shortened V by 5 bases and J by 8 bases, and 19 bases separated the two germline ends. The CDR3 DNA follows: TGTGCCAGCAGCCCCCTAGACGGTCTGGGCTATGAGCAGTTCTTC. This sequence encodes CASSPLDGLGYEQFF.

This clonotype was found a few times. Mismatch with germline at one junction end may stem from a read error. V and J are TRBV28 and TRBJ2-7, with unresolved D. In germline, CDR1 is MDHEN, CDR2 SYDVKM. The CDR3 contains 13 residues. The CDR3: CASSFSRTYKQYF. In DNA form, the CDR3 reads TGTGCCAGCAGTTTTTCCAGGACCTACAAGCAGTACTTC.

This clonotype has only a few counts. The J gene is TRBJ2-3, the V gene TRBV3-1, with D possibly TRBD1 on 5 matching bases. The CDR3 sequence is 16 residues long. V dropped 0 bases and J dropped 0 bases, with 10 bases sitting between them. CDR1 LGHDT and CDR2 YNNKEL come from the germline V gene (reference sequence). CDR3 nucleotides: TGTGCCAGCAGCCAAGATCTGGGGCAGAGCACAGATACGCAGTATTTT. This sequence encodes CASSQDLGQSTDTQYF.

J is TRBJ2-7 and V is TRBV20-1, with D unclear. The CDR3 has 14 amino acids. The V gene's germline CDR1 is DFQATT and CDR2 SNEGSKA (reference sequence). The germline V and J ends were trimmed by 1 base and 3 bases, with 13 bases remaining between them. The DNA for the CDR3 is TGCAGTGCTAGAGCCAGTAGGGCGATCTACGAGCAGTACTTC. Its protein is CSARASRAIYEQYF.